This T cell receptor beta chain was captured by sequencing in a study of blood T cell repertoires in COVID-19. Study-wide background: Samples representing acute and convalescent COVID-19 were sourced from the United States, Italy and Spain.

As handled by the study authors: It was from reference gene primer amplification that nucleated cell counts were estimated. Measured with immunoSEQ multiplex PCR; TCRdb has only the in-frame clones, and not every one. From that table come the V and J calls and clone size; the DNA was used to work out D and trimming. The repertoire holds hundreds of thousands of clones, with 89% as singletons. CDR3 size: 17 residues. With 1 base removed from V and 0 bases from J, the gap between germline ends came to 13 bases. In germline, CDR1 is LGHNA, CDR2 YNFKEQ. This TCR derives from a woman aged 55-75 years with acute or convalescent COVID-19. The chain employs TRBV4-2 and TRBJ2-1; perhaps TRBD2 as D (6 bases). Sequences were obtained from peripheral blood. The CDR3 loop reads CASSQVGGVHSYNEQFF. As DNA, the CDR3 is TGTGCCAGCAGCCAAGTCGGCGGGGTCCACTCCTACAATGAGCAGTTCTTC.